This TCR beta chain was found in a study of blood T cell repertoires in COVID-19. CDR3 size: 16 residues. Germline V lookup: CDR1 SGHAT, CDR2 FQNNGV. Losses at the gene ends were 0 bases for V and 5 bases for J; bases not matched to a gene: 6. Assay used: immunoSEQ multiplex PCR; TCRdb lists only in-frame clones, some missing. Here the sample spans 100,000 to 150,000 clones, about four fifths being singletons. V and J are TRBV11-2 and TRBJ2-5, with 10 nucleotides matching TRBD1. The source of this sequence is a man aged 40-49 years with active or convalescent COVID-19. Sequencing used peripheral blood. The CDR3: CASSLDLGTGVETQYF. The CDR3 DNA sequence: TGTGCCAGCAGCTTAGACCTAGGGACAGGGGTGGAGACCCAGTACTTC. The full variable domain, with the rest looked up from reference TRBV11-2 and TRBJ2-5, is EAGVAQSPRYKIIEKRQSVAFWCNPISGHATLYWYQQILGQGPKLLIQFQNNGVVDDSQLPKDRFSAERLKGVDSTLKIQPAKLEDSAVYLCASSLDLGTGVETQYFGPGTRLLVL.